The 16 T cell receptor beta chains reported below all come from one sample, sequenced in a study of beta chain features in type 1 diabetes. All of the isolated RNA was reverse transcribed, so expressed TCRB transcripts were sequenced. The method was immunoSEQ multiplex PCR; TCRdb's version includes in-frame clones alone and lacks a portion of them. Among about 260,000 clones listed, 68% were seen once. The sequencing sample was made of naive CD4+ T cells from blood. Receptors originate from a man aged 30-40 years in good health.

The CDR3 loop reads CASSTGRLAKNIQYF. CDR3 in DNA: TGTGCCAGCAGTACAGGGCGCTTAGCCAAAAACATTCAGTACTTC. This chain uses TRBV28 with TRBJ2-4; D might be TRBD1 (6 bases). CDR3 size: 15 residues. Trimming removed 5 bases from V and 0 bases from J, with 11 bases in between. Germline V lookup: CDR1 MDHEN, CDR2 SYDVKM. Full variable domain (outside the CDR3, taken from reference TRBV28 and TRBJ2-4): DVKVTQSSRYLVKRTGEKVFLECVQDMDHENMFWYRQDPGLGLRLIYFSYDVKMKEKGDIPEGYSVSREKKERFSLILESASTNQTSMYLCASSTGRLAKNIQYFGAGTRLSVL.

This chain uses TRBV15 with TRBJ1-4; weak D call: TRBD1 (5 bases). Germline values: CDR1 LNHNV, CDR2 YYDKDF (reference sequence). The CDR3 is 14 amino acids. V was clipped by 5 bases and J by 8 bases, with 15 bases between them. The CDR3 loop reads CATSRDASGEKLFF. The CDR3 DNA sequence: TGTGCCACCAGCCGGGACGCGAGCGGAGAAAAACTGTTTTTT.

The chain has TRBV9 and TRBJ2-3; D gene unclear. CDR1 is SGDLS and CDR2 is YYNGEE in the germline V gene. The CDR3 has 13 amino acids. V was pared by 7 bases and J by 3 bases, with 12 bases between. CDR3 protein: CASSERPTDTQYF. The CDR3 bases are TGTGCCAGCTCCGAGCGCCCTACAGATACGCAGTATTTT.

J is TRBJ2-7 and V is TRBV30; tentatively, D is TRBD1 (6 bases). CDR1 GTSNPN and CDR2 SVGIG come from the germline V gene (reference sequence). The CDR3 extends over 17 amino acids. The V end was cut by 2 bases, the J end by 4 bases, with 24 bases between. The CDR3 spells CAWSNVQGWFIGYEQYF. CDR3 nucleotide sequence: TGTGCCTGGAGTAATGTACAGGGATGGTTTATCGGGTACGAGCAGTACTTC.

This clone was counted only a few times. The chain links TRBV29-1 to TRBJ1-1; D is undetermined. The germline V gene has CDR1 SQVTM and CDR2 ANQGSEA. V lost 2 bases, J lost 1 base, and 5 bases lay in between. The CDR3 runs to 12 residues. CDR3 in amino acids: CSVERANTEAFF. The CDR3 DNA is TGCAGCGTTGAAAGAGCGAACACTGAAGCTTTCTTT.

The chain links TRBV30 to TRBJ2-6; TRBD2 might be the D (5 bases). Germline V gene data show CDR1 as GTSNPN and CDR2 as SVGIG (reference sequence). The length of the CDR3 is 13 residues. Deletions cut 3 bases from V and 2 bases from J, with 5 bases between. CDR3 coding DNA: TGTGCCTGGAGGACTACTGGGGCCAACGTCCTGACTTTC. As protein: CAWRTTGANVLTF.

This clone has more than one count but fewer than ten. The rearrangement links TRBV30 to TRBJ2-1; D assignment may be TRBD1 or TRBD2 (6 bases each). The CDR3 length is 14 residues. Germline V gives CDR1 GTSNPN, CDR2 SVGIG (reference sequence). V was clipped by 3 bases and J by 0 bases, with 9 bases between them. The CDR3 DNA sequence: TGTGCCTGGAGAGGGGGGAGCTCCTACAATGAGCAGTTCTTC. Translating it yields CAWRGGSSYNEQFF. The complete variable domain, with remaining parts taken from reference TRBV30 and TRBJ2-1, reads SQTIHQWPATLVQPVGSPLSLECTVEGTSNPNLYWYRQAAGRGLQLLFYSVGIGQISSEVPQNLSASRPQDRQFILSSKKLLLSDSGFYLCAWRGGSSYNEQFFGPGTRLTVL.

This clone was detected only a few times. As DNA, the CDR3 is TGCGCCAGCAGGGCGGATACCTCTGGGGCCAACGTCCTGACTTTC. It yields the protein CASRADTSGANVLTF. This chain links TRBV4-1 with TRBJ2-6; D is ambiguous. The CDR3 has 15 amino acids. The germline gives CDR1 MGHRA, CDR2 YSYEKL. Deletions cut 6 bases from V and 0 bases from J, with 9 bases between.

This clone was recorded only once. The chain couples TRBV13 to TRBJ1-2; 8 bases agree with TRBD1. This CDR3 region has 14 residues. Per the germline V gene, CDR1 is PRHDT and CDR2 is FYEKMQ (reference sequence). The trim removed 5 bases at V and 4 bases at J, leaving 6 bases unmatched. CDR3 in DNA: TGTGCCAGCAGCCGGACCGACAGGGGCTATGGCTACACCTTC. Translation: CASSRTDRGYGYTF.

The rearrangement joins TRBV28 to TRBJ1-1; 10 nucleotides match TRBD1. Germline V CDR1 and CDR2: MDHEN, SYDVKM. J lost 2 bases, V lost 4 bases, and 4 bases had no gene match. The CDR3 runs to 15 residues. The CDR3 DNA reads TGTGCCAGCAGTTCCGGGACAGGGGCTAACACTGAAGCTTTCTTT. This translates into CASSSGTGANTEAFF.

This clone has only a few counts. The chain joins TRBV5-1 to TRBJ2-5, with 9 bases that match TRBD2. The CDR3 runs to 16 residues. From germline, CDR1 is SGHRS and CDR2 YFSETQ. The J segment lost 5 bases and the V segment lost 3 bases, leaving 11 bases of the junction unmatched. The CDR3 is CASSSDVSGGTETQYF. The CDR3 DNA reads as TGCGCCAGCAGCTCCGACGTGAGCGGGGGGACGGAGACCCAGTACTTC.

The rearrangement uses TRBV28 and TRBJ2-7; no clear D. The V end was cut by 1 base, the J end by 1 base, with 5 bases between. The CDR3 sequence is 13 residues long. CDR1 is MDHEN, CDR2 SYDVKM, per germline. CDR3 nucleotide sequence: TGTGCCAGCAGTTTATTTGGGTCCTACGAGCAGTACTTC. Its protein is CASSLFGSYEQYF. Looking up the rest from reference TRBV28 and TRBJ2-7 gives the full variable domain: DVKVTQSSRYLVKRTGEKVFLECVQDMDHENMFWYRQDPGLGLRLIYFSYDVKMKEKGDIPEGYSVSREKKERFSLILESASTNQTSMYLCASSLFGSYEQYFGPGTRLTVT.

CDR3 sequence: CAWRDTKNIQYF. CDR3 nucleotides: TGTGCCTGGAGGGACACCAAAAACATTCAGTACTTC. The chain uses TRBV30 and TRBJ2-4, with a tentative D call TRBD1 (5 bases). V was cut by 3 bases and J by 2 bases, with 5 bases left in between. This CDR3 has 12 residues. Germline assignment: CDR1 GTSNPN and CDR2 SVGIG (reference sequence).

This clone has just one count. The J gene is TRBJ2-2, the V gene TRBV30, with 12 bases aligning to TRBD1. This CDR3 region has 16 residues. CDR1 and CDR2 (germline): GTSNPN, SVGIG (reference sequence). V lost 2 bases to trimming and J lost 4 bases; unmatched junction nucleotides: 5. CDR3 in amino acids: CAWSSGTGGFTGELFF. The CDR3 coding sequence is TGTGCCTGGAGTTCCGGGACAGGGGGCTTCACCGGGGAGCTGTTTTTT.

The gene calls are TRBV30 and TRBJ2-5, with no clear D. The CDR3 has 15 residues. V was trimmed by 0 bases and J by 2 bases, leaving 13 bases between them. Germline CDR1 GTSNPN, CDR2 SVGIG (reference sequence). The DNA for the CDR3 is TGTGCCTGGAGTGTATTGGGGAATCTACAAGAGACCCAGTACTTC. Translated, it gives CAWSVLGNLQETQYF.

The rearrangement uses TRBV7-2 and TRBJ2-5; maybe TRBD1 (6 bases). V lost 8 bases and J lost 0, with 16 bases in between. CDR1 is SGHTA, CDR2 FQGNSA, per germline. This CDR3 contains 15 residues. CDR3 coding DNA: TGTGCCAGCGCCCCTGGCCGGACAGACCAAGAGACCCAGTACTTC. Amino acids: CASAPGRTDQETQYF.